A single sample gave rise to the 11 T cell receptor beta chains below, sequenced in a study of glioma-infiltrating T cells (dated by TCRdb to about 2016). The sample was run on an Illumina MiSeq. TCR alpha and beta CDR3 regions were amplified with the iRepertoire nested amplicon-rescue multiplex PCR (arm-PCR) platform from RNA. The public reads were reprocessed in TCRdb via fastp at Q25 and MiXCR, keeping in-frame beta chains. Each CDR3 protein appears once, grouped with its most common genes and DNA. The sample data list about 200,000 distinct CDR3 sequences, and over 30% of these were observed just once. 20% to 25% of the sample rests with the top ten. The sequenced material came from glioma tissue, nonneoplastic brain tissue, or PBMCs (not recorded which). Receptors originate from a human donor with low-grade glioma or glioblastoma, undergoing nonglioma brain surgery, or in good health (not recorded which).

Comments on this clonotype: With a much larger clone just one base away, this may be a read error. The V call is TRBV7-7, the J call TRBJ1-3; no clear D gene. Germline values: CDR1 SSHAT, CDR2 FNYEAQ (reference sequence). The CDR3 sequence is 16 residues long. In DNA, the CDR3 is TGTGCCTGCAGCTTAGGCCCCGACCGCTCTGGAAACACCATATATTTT. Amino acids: CACSLGPDRSGNTIYF.

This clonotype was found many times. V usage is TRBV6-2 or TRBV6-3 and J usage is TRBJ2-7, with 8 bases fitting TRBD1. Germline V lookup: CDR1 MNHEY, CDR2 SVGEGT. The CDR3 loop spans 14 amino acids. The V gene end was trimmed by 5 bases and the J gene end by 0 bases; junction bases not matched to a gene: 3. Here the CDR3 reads CASSTRGPSYEQYF. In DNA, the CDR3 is TGTGCCAGCAGTACCAGGGGGCCCTCCTACGAGCAGTACTTC.

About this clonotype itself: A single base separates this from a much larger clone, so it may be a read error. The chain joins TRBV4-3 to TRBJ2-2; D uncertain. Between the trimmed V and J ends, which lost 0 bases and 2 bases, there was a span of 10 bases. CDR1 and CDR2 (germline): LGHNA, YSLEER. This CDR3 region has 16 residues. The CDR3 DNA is TGCGCCAGCAGCCAAGATGGCAGGAGCAACACCGGGGAGCTGTTTTTT. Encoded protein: CASSQDGRSNTGELFF.

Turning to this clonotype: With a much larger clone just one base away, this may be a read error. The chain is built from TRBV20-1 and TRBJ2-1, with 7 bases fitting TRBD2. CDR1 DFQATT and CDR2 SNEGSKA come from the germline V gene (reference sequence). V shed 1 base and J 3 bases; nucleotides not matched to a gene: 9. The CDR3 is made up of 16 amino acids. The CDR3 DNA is TGCAGTGCTAGAGGTCGGGAGGCGAACTTCTACAATGAGCAGTTCTTC. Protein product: CSARGREANFYNEQFF.

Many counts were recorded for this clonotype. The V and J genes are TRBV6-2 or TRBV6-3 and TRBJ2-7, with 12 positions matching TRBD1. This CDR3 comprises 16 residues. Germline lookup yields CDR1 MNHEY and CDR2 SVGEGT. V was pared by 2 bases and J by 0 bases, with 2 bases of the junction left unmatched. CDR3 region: CASSYGTGGFSYEQYF. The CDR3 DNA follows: TGTGCCAGCAGTTACGGGACAGGGGGCTTCTCCTACGAGCAGTACTTC.

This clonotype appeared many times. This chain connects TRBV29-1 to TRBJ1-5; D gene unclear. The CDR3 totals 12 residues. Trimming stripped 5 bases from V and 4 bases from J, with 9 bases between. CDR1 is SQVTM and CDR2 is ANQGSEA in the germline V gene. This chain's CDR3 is CSVLTPNQPQHF. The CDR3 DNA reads TGCAGCGTTCTAACTCCAAATCAGCCCCAGCATTTT.

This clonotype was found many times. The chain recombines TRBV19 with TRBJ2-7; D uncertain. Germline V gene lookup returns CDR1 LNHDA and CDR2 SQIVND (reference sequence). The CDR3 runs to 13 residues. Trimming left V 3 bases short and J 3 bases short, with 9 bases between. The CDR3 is CASSMVTHYEQYF. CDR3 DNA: TGTGCCAGTAGTATGGTGACACACTACGAGCAGTACTTC.

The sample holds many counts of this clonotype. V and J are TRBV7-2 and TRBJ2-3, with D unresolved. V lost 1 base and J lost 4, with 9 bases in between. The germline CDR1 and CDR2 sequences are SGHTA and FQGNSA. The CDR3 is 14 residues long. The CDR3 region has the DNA TGTGCCAGCAGCTTAGTGGGAAACGCAGATACGCAGTATTTT. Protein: CASSLVGNADTQYF.

The CDR3 spells CASSSASGRPLQDEQFF. DNA of the CDR3: TGTGCCAGCAGCTCGGCTAGCGGTAGACCCCTACAAGATGAGCAGTTCTTC. J is TRBJ2-1 and V is TRBV7-3, with 7 nucleotides matching TRBD2. The V and J ends lost 4 bases and 8 bases, in that order; junction bases with no gene match: 17. CDR3 size: 17 residues. The germline CDR1 and CDR2 sequences are SGHTA and FQGTGA.

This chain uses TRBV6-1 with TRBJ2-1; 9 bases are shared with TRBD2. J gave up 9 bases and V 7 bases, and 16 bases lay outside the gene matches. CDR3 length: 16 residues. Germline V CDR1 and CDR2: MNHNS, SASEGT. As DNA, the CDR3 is TGTGCCAGCATACAGGGGACTAGCAGGAGTGGAGGTGAGCAGTTCTTC. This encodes CASIQGTSRSGGEQFF.

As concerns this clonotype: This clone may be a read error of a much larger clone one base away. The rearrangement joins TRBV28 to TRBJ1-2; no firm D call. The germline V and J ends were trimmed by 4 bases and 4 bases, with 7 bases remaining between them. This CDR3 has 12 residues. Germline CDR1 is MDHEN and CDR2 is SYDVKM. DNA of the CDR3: TGTGCCAGCAGTTCGCAATCCTATGGCTACACCTTC. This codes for CASSSQSYGYTF.